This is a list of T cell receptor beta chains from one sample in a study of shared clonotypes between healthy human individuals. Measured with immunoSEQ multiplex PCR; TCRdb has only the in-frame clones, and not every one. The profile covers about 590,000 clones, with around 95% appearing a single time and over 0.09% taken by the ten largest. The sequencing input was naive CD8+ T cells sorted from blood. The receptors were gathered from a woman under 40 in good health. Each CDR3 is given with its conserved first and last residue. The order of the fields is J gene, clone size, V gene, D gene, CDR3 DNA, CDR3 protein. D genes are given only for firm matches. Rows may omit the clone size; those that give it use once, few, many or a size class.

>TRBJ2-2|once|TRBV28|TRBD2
TGTGCCAGCAGTGGGACTAGCGGCACCGGGGAGCTGTTTTTT
CASSGTSGTGELFF
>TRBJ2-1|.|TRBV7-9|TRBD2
TGTGCCAGCAGCTTATTCGTTAGCGGGACGGAGCAGTTCTTC
CASSLFVSGTEQFF
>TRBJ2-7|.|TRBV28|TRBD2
TGTGCCAGCAGCTGGACTAGCGGGAGGTACGAGCAGTACTTC
CASSWTSGRYEQYF
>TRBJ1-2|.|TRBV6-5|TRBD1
TGTGCCAGCGGACCACAGGGGAACTATGGCTACACCTTC
CASGPQGNYGYTF
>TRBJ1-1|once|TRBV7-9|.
TGTGCCAGCACCGACGAGTGGGGTAAGGAGAACACTGAAGCTTTCTTT
CASTDEWGKENTEAFF
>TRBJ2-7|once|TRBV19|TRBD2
TGTGCCAGTAGTATAACTAGCGGGAGGCACTCCTACGAGCAGTACTTC
CASSITSGRHSYEQYF
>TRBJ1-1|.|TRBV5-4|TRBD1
TGTGCCAGCAGCCAATACAGGGGAGGGGCTGAAGCTTTCTTT
CASSQYRGGAEAFF
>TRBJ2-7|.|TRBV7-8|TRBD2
TGTGCCAGCAGCTCCCAATCGAAACAACTAGCGGGAGTCTACGAGCAGTACTTC
CASSSQSKQLAGVYEQYF
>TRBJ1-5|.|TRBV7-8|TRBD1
TGTGCCAGCAGCCATGCTCCGGGACAGTCTAGCAATCAGCCCCAGCATTTT
CASSHAPGQSSNQPQHF
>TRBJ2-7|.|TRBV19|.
TGTGCCAGTAGTATTTCGGACACGTCCTACGAGCAGTACTTC
CASSISDTSYEQYF
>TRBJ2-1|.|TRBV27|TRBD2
TGTGCCAGCAAGGGACTAGTCTCACACAATGAGCAGTTCTTC
CASKGLVSHNEQFF
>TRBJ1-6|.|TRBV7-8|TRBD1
TGTGCCAGCAGCCTGGGACAGGGGGATTCACCCCTCCACTTT
CASSLGQGDSPLHF
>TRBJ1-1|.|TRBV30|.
TGTGCCTGGAGGTATAGACAGGAAGCTTTCTTT
CAWRYRQEAFF
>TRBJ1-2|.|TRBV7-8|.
TGTGCCAGCAGCCCCCCTGGACGAAACTATGGCTACACCTTC
CASSPPGRNYGYTF
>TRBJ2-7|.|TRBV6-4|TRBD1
TGTGCCAAATGGGAGATTAGGACAGGGGCCGAGCAGTACTTC
CAKWEIRTGAEQYF
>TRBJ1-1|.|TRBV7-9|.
TGTGCCAGCAGCTTGGGGTCAGGGTCGAACACTGAAGCTTTCTTT
CASSLGSGSNTEAFF
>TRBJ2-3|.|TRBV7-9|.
TGTGCCAGCAGCGAACAGGGTCGGGGCACAGATACGCAGTATTTT
CASSEQGRGTDTQYF